The next 18 T cell receptor beta chains were all read from a single sample in a study of blood T cell repertoires in COVID-19. Assay used: immunoSEQ multiplex PCR; TCRdb lists only in-frame clones, some missing. The sample holds around 370,000 clones; more than 75% are singletons and the top ten take 1.2%. Sequenced input: PBMCs or T cells enriched from blood (not recorded which). The origin of the receptors is a woman younger than 35 who had recovered from COVID-19.

The CDR3 coding sequence is TGTGCCAGCAGCGCGACGGGAGTTGGAGGCTATGGCTACACCTTC. Amino acid sequence: CASSATGVGGYGYTF. The rearrangement uses TRBV9 and TRBJ1-2; no clear D gene. Germline V lookup: CDR1 SGDLS, CDR2 YYNGEE. The CDR3 sequence is 15 residues long. The V end was cut by 3 bases, the J end by 4 bases, with 16 bases between. The full variable domain, rest sourced from reference TRBV9 and TRBJ1-2, is DSGVTQTPKHLITATGQRVTLRCSPRSGDLSVYWYQQSLDQGLQFLIQYYNGEERAKGNILERFSAQQFPDLHSELNLSSLELGDSALYFCASSATGVGGYGYTFGSGTRLTVV.

The chain carries TRBV2 and TRBJ1-1, with 7 positions matching TRBD1. V gave up 6 bases and J gave up 0 bases; unmatched junction bases: 1. The germline CDR1 and CDR2 sequences are SNHLY and FYNNEI. The CDR3 runs to 13 residues. For the CDR3, the DNA is TGTGCCAGCAGGGGACAGTTGAACACTGAAGCTTTCTTT. Translation gives CASRGQLNTEAFF.

The V and J genes are TRBV5-1 and TRBJ1-2, with D possibly TRBD1 on 6 matching bases. Germline V CDR1 and CDR2: SGHRS, YFSETQ. The CDR3 extends over 17 amino acids. V was cut by 2 bases and J by 6 bases, with 23 bases left in between. CDR3 nucleotide sequence: TGCGCCAGCAGCTTCGGTGGGACCGAGATTAGGGGGAATGGCTACACCTTC. It encodes CASSFGGTEIRGNGYTF.

The J gene is TRBJ1-6, the V gene TRBV18, with 7 bases matching TRBD1. Germline V gene sequence: CDR1 KGHSH, CDR2 LQKENI. This CDR3 comprises 16 residues. The V gene end was trimmed by 3 bases and the J gene end by 4 bases; junction bases not matched to a gene: 6. The CDR3 DNA reads TGTGCCAGCTCACCCGGGACAGCTGGGTATAATTCACCCCTCCACTTT. Protein sequence: CASSPGTAGYNSPLHF.

The V and J genes are TRBV6-1 and TRBJ2-7; 8 bases fit TRBD1. The CDR3 runs 15 residues. V was pared by 3 bases and J by 3 bases, with 7 bases of the junction left unmatched. Germline V lookup: CDR1 MNHNS, CDR2 SASEGT. The CDR3 loop reads CASSDGDRTGYEQYF. CDR3 nucleotides: TGTGCCAGCAGTGATGGGGACAGGACCGGCTACGAGCAGTACTTC.

This clone was picked up one time. The chain links TRBV28 to TRBJ2-1, with 7 bases aligning to TRBD1. V lost 8 bases, J lost 4 bases, and 8 bases stayed unmatched. The CDR3 length is 14 residues. The germline CDR1 and CDR2 sequences are MDHEN and SYDVKM. The CDR3 DNA follows: TGTGCCAGCGGATTGGGGACAGCATACAATGAGCAGTTCTTC. Protein product: CASGLGTAYNEQFF.

The genes are TRBV28 and TRBJ1-1; D is perhaps TRBD1 (6 bases). This CDR3 comprises 13 residues. V was clipped by 5 bases and J by 7 bases, with 14 bases between them. In germline, CDR1 is MDHEN, CDR2 SYDVKM. CDR3 residues: CASSERQALEAFF. CDR3 sequence (DNA): TGTGCCAGCAGTGAAAGACAGGCTCTTGAAGCTTTCTTT.

The CDR3 DNA follows: TGTGCCAGCAGCTCACAGGGGACTGGAAACACCATATATTTT. It translates to CASSSQGTGNTIYF. The genes are TRBV7-6 and TRBJ1-3; 7 bases fit TRBD1. Trimming at V came to 4 bases and at J to 2 bases, leaving 2 bases not matched to a gene. Germline CDR1 reads SGHVS; CDR2 reads FNYEAQ. The CDR3 consists of 14 residues.

J is TRBJ1-5 and V is TRBV5-8; tentatively, D is TRBD1 (5 bases). This CDR3 has 15 residues. CDR1 is SGHTS and CDR2 is YDEGEE in the germline V gene. Trimming cost V 0 bases and J 4 bases, with 11 bases left between them. CDR3 sequence reads: CASSLGVKGNQPQHF. DNA for the CDR3: TGTGCCAGCAGCTTGGGGGTAAAGGGGAATCAGCCCCAGCATTTT.

The chain recombines TRBV4-1 with TRBJ1-4; D remains unclear. The CDR3 totals 15 residues. Germline V gene data show CDR1 as MGHRA and CDR2 as YSYEKL. Trimming took off 0 bases at V and 1 base at J, with 6 bases between the two ends. The CDR3 DNA sequence: TGCGCCAGCAGCCAAGAGGGGAGAACTAATGAAAAACTGTTTTTT. Its translation is CASSQEGRTNEKLFF.

The J gene is TRBJ1-6, the V gene TRBV5-1; no definite D call. Germline CDR1 SGHRS, CDR2 YFSETQ. The CDR3 spans 15 residues. With 3 bases removed from V and 8 bases from J, the gap between germline ends came to 15 bases. This chain's CDR3 is CASSWTGVRDSPLHF. CDR3 DNA sequence: TGCGCCAGCAGCTGGACTGGGGTTCGGGATTCACCCCTCCACTTT.

The chain links TRBV11-3 to TRBJ2-7, with a weak D call TRBD1 (6 bases). The CDR3 contains 15 residues. Per the germline V gene, CDR1 is SGHNT and CDR2 is YENEEA. Trimming shortened V by 1 base and J by 0 bases, and 10 bases separated the two germline ends. The CDR3 DNA reads TGTGCCAGCAGCTTAGCAGGGGACCGCTCCTACGAGCAGTACTTC. This encodes CASSLAGDRSYEQYF.

The chain links TRBV10-3 to TRBJ2-2; D may be TRBD1 (5 bases). This CDR3 has 14 amino acids. Germline CDR1 is ENHRY and CDR2 is SYGVKD. The V end lost 3 bases, the J end lost 1 base, and 6 bases lay between the germline ends. The DNA of the CDR3 is TGTGCCATCAGTGAAACAGGGAACACCGGGGAGCTGTTTTTT. Its protein is CAISETGNTGELFF.

The V gene is TRBV7-3, the J gene TRBJ1-5, with 11 bases matching TRBD1. V was pared by 4 bases and J by 5 bases, with 16 bases of the junction left unmatched. CDR3 length: 19 residues. CDR1 is SGHTA, CDR2 FQGTGA, per germline. CDR3 sequence: CASSCTGQGGRGFHQPQHF. CDR3 DNA: TGTGCCAGCAGCTGTACGGGACAGGGGGGTCGTGGGTTTCATCAGCCCCAGCATTTT.

This rearrangement joins TRBV18 to TRBJ1-2; perhaps TRBD1 as D (6 bases). The CDR3 contains 15 residues. Germline CDR1 and CDR2: KGHSH and LQKENI. The V end was cut by 7 bases, the J end by 1 base, with 16 bases between. CDR3 bases: TGTGCCAGCTTTCGATCCGGGACAAATAACTATGGCTACACCTTC. Amino acids: CASFRSGTNNYGYTF.

V usage is TRBV5-1 and J usage is TRBJ1-1; 12 bases agree with TRBD1. CDR1 is SGHRS, CDR2 YFSETQ, per germline. After removal of 4 bases from V and 0 bases from J, the junction contained 7 bases not matched to a gene. The CDR3 is made up of 17 amino acids. The CDR3 is CASSGGQGAGVNTEAFF. The CDR3 DNA follows: TGCGCCAGCAGCGGGGGACAGGGGGCGGGAGTGAACACTGAAGCTTTCTTT.

This sequence joins TRBV2 and TRBJ2-7, with 7 nucleotides matching TRBD2. V was pared by 6 bases and J by 5 bases, with 10 bases of the junction left unmatched. The CDR3 totals 14 residues. Germline V lookup: CDR1 SNHLY, CDR2 FYNNEI. CDR3 in amino acids: CASRVLAVRDEQYF. The CDR3 bases are TGTGCCAGCAGGGTTCTAGCGGTTAGGGACGAGCAGTACTTC.

The V call is TRBV10-3, the J call TRBJ2-7; tentatively, D is TRBD2 (6 bases). Trimming took 2 bases from V and 5 from J, leaving 13 bases between them. Germline V gives CDR1 ENHRY, CDR2 SYGVKD. CDR3 length: 14 amino acids. CDR3 DNA: TGTGCCATCAGTGAGGGGGGGTCTTACGACGAGCAGTACTTC. It codes for CAISEGGSYDEQYF.